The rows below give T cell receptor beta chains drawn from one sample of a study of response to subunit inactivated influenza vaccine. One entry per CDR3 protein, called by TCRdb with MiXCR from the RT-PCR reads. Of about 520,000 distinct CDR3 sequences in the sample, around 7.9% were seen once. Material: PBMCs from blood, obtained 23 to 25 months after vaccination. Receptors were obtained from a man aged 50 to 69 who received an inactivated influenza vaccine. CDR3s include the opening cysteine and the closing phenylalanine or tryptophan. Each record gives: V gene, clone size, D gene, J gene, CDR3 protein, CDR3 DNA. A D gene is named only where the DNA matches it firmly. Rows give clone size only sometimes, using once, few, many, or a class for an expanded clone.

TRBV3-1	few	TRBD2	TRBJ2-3	CASGGLVGTDTQYF	TGTGCCAGCGGAGGACTAGTCGGCACAGATACGCAGTATTTT
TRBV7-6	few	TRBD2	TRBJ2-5	CASSLEGRGQETQYF	TGTGCCAGCAGCTTAGAGGGGAGGGGTCAAGAGACCCAGTACTTC
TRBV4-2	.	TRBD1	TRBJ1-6	CASSQDSTGALSSPLHF	TGTGCCAGCAGCCAAGATTCGACAGGGGCCCTTAGCTCACCCCTCCACTTT
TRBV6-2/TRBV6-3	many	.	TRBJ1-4	CASSGRREKLFF	TGTGCCAGCAGTGGGCGGAGGGAAAAACTGTTTTTT
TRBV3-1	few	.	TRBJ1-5	CASSQGNGNQPQHF	TGTGCCAGCAGCCAGGGGAATGGTAATCAGCCCCAGCATTTT
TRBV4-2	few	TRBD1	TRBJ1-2	CASSQEVLGQGAIGDYGYTF	TGTGCCAGCAGCCAAGAGGTCTTGGGACAGGGGGCTATCGGAGACTATGGCTACACCTTC
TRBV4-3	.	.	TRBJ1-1	CASSHSTMNTEAFF	TGCGCCAGCAGCCACAGTACCATGAACACTGAAGCTTTCTTT
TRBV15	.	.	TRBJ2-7	CATSKYPLDLNEQYF	TGTGCCACCAGCAAATACCCATTGGACCTCAACGAGCAGTACTTC
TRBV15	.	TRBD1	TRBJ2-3	CATSRGIGQGSDTQYF	TGTGCCACCAGCAGAGGAATTGGACAGGGATCAGATACGCAGTATTTT
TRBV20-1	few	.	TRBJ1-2	CSASTKGGSGAHQTGYTF	TGCAGTGCCTCGACAAAGGGCGGGTCAGGGGCCCATCAAACGGGCTACACCTTC
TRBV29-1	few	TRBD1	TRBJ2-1	CSGSGTGDRDEQFF	TGCAGCGGTTCCGGGACAGGGGATCGAGATGAGCAGTTCTTC
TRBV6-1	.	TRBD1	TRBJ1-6	CASSTPGTGDSPLHF	TGTGCCAGCAGTACCCCCGGGACAGGGGATTCACCCCTCCACTTT
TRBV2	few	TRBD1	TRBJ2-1	CASGDRYNEQFF	TGTGCCAGCGGGGACAGGTACAATGAGCAGTTCTTC
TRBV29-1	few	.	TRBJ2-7	CSVGGVSLYEQYF	TGCAGCGTTGGGGGGGTTTCTTTGTACGAGCAGTACTTC
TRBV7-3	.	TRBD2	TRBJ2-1	CASSLAGGSDEQFF	TGTGCCAGCAGCTTAGCGGGAGGAAGCGATGAGCAGTTCTTC
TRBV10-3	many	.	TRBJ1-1	CAISVQGTNTEAFF	TGTGCCATCAGTGTACAGGGAACGAACACTGAAGCTTTCTTT
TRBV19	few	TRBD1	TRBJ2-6	CATKRDRLSSGANVLTF	TGTGCCACAAAACGGGACAGACTCTCCTCTGGGGCCAACGTCCTGACTTTC
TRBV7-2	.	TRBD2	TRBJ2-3	CASSAQRGVTDTQYF	TGTGCCAGCAGCGCGCAGCGGGGGGTTACAGATACGCAGTATTTT
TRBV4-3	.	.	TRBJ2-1	CASSQDSPIESHYNEQFF	TGCGCCAGCAGCCAAGATTCCCCTATTGAATCTCACTACAATGAGCAGTTCTTC
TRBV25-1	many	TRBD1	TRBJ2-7	CASRGTGQYF	TGTGCCAGCAGGGGGACAGGGCAGTACTTC
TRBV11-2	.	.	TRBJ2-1	CASSLDAGVARINEQSF	TGTGCCAGCAGCTTAGACGCAGGGGTCGCGCGGATCAATGAGCAGTCCTTC
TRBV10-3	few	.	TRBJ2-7	CATGGTASYEQYF	TGTGCCACGGGCGGGACAGCCTCCTACGAGCAGTACTTC
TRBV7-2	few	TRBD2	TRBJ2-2	CASSLVLAGDGELFF	TGTGCCAGCAGCTTAGTGCTAGCGGGCGACGGGGAGCTGTTTTTT
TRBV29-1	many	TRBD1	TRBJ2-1	CSVVRTGVTGEQFF	TGCAGCGTTGTCCGGACAGGGGTCACCGGTGAGCAGTTCTTC
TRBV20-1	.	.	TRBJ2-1	CSVGRPGSNEQFF	TGCAGTGTTGGCCGGCCGGGCTCTAATGAGCAGTTCTTC
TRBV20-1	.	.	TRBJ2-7	CSASDDGSYEQYF	TGCAGTGCTAGTGACGACGGATCCTACGAGCAGTACTTC
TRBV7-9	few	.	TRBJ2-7	CASSFESGTYEQYF	TGTGCCAGCAGCTTCGAGTCGGGTACCTACGAGCAGTACTTC
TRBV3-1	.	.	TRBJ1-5	CASRRAAGGPQHF	TGTGCCAGCCGACGTGCAGCCGGGGGTCCCCAGCATTTT
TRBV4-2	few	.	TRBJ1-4	CASSQELNEKLFF	TGTGCCAGCAGCCAAGAATTGAATGAAAAACTGTTTTTT
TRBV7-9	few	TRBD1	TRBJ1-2	CASSYGTGWPYGYTF	TGTGCCAGCAGCTACGGGACAGGTTGGCCCTATGGCTACACCTTC
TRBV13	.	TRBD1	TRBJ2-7	CASSGQAVSYEQYF	TGTGCCAGCAGCGGACAGGCCGTTTCCTACGAGCAGTACTTC
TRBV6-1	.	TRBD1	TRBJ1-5	CASSVEGQLNQPQHF	TGTGCCAGCAGTGTAGAGGGACAGCTGAATCAGCCCCAGCATTTT
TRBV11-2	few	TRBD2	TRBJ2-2	CASSRGNLAGGGTGELFF	TGTGCCAGCAGCCGGGGAAATCTGGCGGGAGGGGGCACCGGGGAGCTGTTTTTT
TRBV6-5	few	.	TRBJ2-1	CASSYTGRDNEQFF	TGTGCCAGCAGTTACACAGGGAGGGACAATGAGCAGTTCTTC
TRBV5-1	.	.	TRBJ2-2	CASSLGTTGTGELFF	TGCGCCAGCAGCTTGGGCACTACGGGGACCGGGGAGCTGTTTTTT
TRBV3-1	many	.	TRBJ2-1	CASSPHQNNEQFF	TGTGCCAGCAGCCCCCACCAGAACAATGAGCAGTTCTTC
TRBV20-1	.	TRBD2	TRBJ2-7	CSARVAGGLYEQYF	TGCAGTGCTAGAGTTGCGGGGGGGCTCTACGAGCAGTACTTC
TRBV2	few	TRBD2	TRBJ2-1	CASSGTEALTSGSLSSYNEQFF	TGTGCCAGCAGTGGGACAGAAGCCCTGACTAGCGGGAGCCTGAGCTCCTACAATGAGCAGTTCTTC
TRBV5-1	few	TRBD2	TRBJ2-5	CASSLGSGAREETQYF	TGCGCCAGCAGCTTGGGCAGCGGGGCCCGCGAAGAGACCCAGTACTTC
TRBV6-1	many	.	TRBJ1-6	CASSTVFSGIDSPLHF	TGTGCCAGCAGTACCGTCTTCTCGGGAATAGATTCACCCCTCCACTTT
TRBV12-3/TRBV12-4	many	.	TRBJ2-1	CASSFRFEQFF	TGTGCCAGCAGTTTTCGGTTTGAGCAGTTCTTC
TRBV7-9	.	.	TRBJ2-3	CAGSAEYLTDTQYF	TGTGCCGGATCAGCGGAGTACCTCACAGATACGCAGTATTTT
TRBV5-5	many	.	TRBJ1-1	CASSPSDRLNTEAFF	TGTGCCAGCAGCCCATCGGACCGCCTGAACACTGAAGCTTTCTTT